The 32 T cell receptor beta chains listed next were all sequenced from one sample in a study of chronic HIV infection and antiretroviral therapy. TCRdb re-called the 5' RACE reads with MiXCR, one entry per CDR3 protein. The sample includes 40,000 to 50,000 distinct CDR3 sequences, 15% to 20% of them seen just once. Sequences were obtained from peripheral blood. The receptors originated from an adult who had HIV and had not received antiretroviral therapy, or was an uninfected healthy control (not recorded which).

The CDR3 DNA follows: TGCGCCAGCAGCTTGGCGGGAGGGCCGTTCAATGAGCAGTTCTTC. Translated: CASSLAGGPFNEQFF. The V and J genes are TRBV5-1 and TRBJ2-1; 8 nucleotides agree with TRBD2. CDR3 length: 15 amino acids. Germline V gene lookup returns CDR1 SGHRS and CDR2 YFSETQ. V shed 0 bases and J 6 bases; nucleotides not matched to a gene: 5.

This clonotype was observed a handful of times. The V and J genes are TRBV28 and TRBJ2-2; D might be TRBD1 (7 bases). CDR3 length equals 15 residues. V lost 6 bases and J lost 5, with 16 bases in between. Looked up from germline, CDR1 is MDHEN and CDR2 is SYDVKM. The CDR3 loop is CASSPPGGRTGELFF. The CDR3 region has the DNA TGTGCCAGCAGCCCTCCAGGGGGGAGGACCGGGGAGCTGTTTTTT.

This chain connects TRBV9 to TRBJ2-1; 7 nucleotides agree with TRBD2. After removal of 3 bases from V and 2 bases from J, the junction contained 14 bases not matched to a gene. This CDR3 has 18 residues. Germline CDR1 and CDR2: SGDLS and YYNGEE. The CDR3 spells CASSGTSLSGATYNEQFF. For the CDR3, the DNA is TGTGCCAGCAGCGGAACATCTTTAAGCGGGGCCACCTACAATGAGCAGTTCTTC.

This clonotype was detected a few times. The V and J genes are TRBV10-2 and TRBJ2-1, with 9 bases aligning to TRBD2. The germline gives CDR1 WSHSY, CDR2 SAAADI. The length of the CDR3 is 13 residues. With 10 bases clipped from V and 5 bases from J, the junction kept 6 bases outside the gene matches. CDR3 protein: CATRTSDNNEQFF. The CDR3 DNA sequence: TGCGCCACCCGGACTAGCGACAACAATGAGCAGTTCTTC.

This clonotype has only a few counts. The chain carries TRBV5-1 and TRBJ2-7, with TRBD2 matching over 7 bases. V trimming: 4 bases; J trimming: 4 bases; junction bases outside the gene matches: 5. Germline CDR1 and CDR2: SGHRS and YFSETQ. CDR3 length equals 13 residues. The DNA for the CDR3 is TGCGCCAGCAGCATTGGACTAGGGTACGAGCAGTACTTC. It specifies CASSIGLGYEQYF. The whole variable domain, remainder taken from reference TRBV5-1 and TRBJ2-7, is KAGVTQTPRYLIKTRGQQVTLSCSPISGHRSVSWYQQTPGQGLQFLFEYFSETQRNKGNFPGRFSGRQFSNSRSEMNVSTLELGDSALYLCASSIGLGYEQYFGPGTRLTVT.

CDR3 in amino acids: CATRGQGAVAFF. CDR3 coding DNA: TGTGCCACCAGAGGACAGGGGGCGGTAGCTTTCTTT. The chain employs TRBV24-1 and TRBJ1-1, with 11 bases aligning to TRBD1. V gave up 7 bases and J gave up 10 bases; unmatched junction bases: 4. The CDR3 consists of 12 residues. The germline V gene encodes CDR1 KGHDR and CDR2 SFDVKD.

This clonotype has more than one count but fewer than ten. This chain joins TRBV20-1 and TRBJ2-3, with 9 bases aligning to TRBD2. The CDR3 consists of 14 residues. Germline loops: CDR1 DFQATT, CDR2 SNEGSKA (reference sequence). The ends lost 3 bases at V and 1 base at J; junction bases unmatched: 2. The CDR3 spells CSASSGSGTDTQYF. In DNA form, the CDR3 reads TGCAGTGCTAGTAGCGGGAGTGGCACAGATACGCAGTATTTT.

V and J are TRBV21-1 and TRBJ2-3; the D call in the table, TRBD1, was not verified against the DNA. TRBV21-1 represents a pseudogene. The CDR3 runs 18 residues. Here the CDR3 DNA reads TGTGCCAGCAGCAAAGCGCCCCCGACGGGACGGTCATCAGATACGCAGTATTTT. Amino acids: CASSKAPPTGRSSDTQYF.

This clonotype was counted a few times. The V call is TRBV15, the J call TRBJ1-6; no reliable D call. The V gene lost 3 bases and the J gene lost 6 bases, with 9 bases spanning the gap. The CDR3 length is 14 residues. Germline V gene lookup returns CDR1 LNHNV and CDR2 YYDKDF (reference sequence). Here the CDR3 DNA reads TGTGCCACCAGCAGCGCCCAGGTTAATTCACCCCTCCACTTT. It encodes CATSSAQVNSPLHF.

The chain is built from TRBV29-1 and TRBJ2-2, with D hard to call. Germline CDR1 SQVTM, CDR2 ANQGSEA. CDR3 length: 13 residues. V gave up 3 bases and J gave up 5 bases, with 10 bases separating them. The CDR3 DNA sequence: TGCAGCGTTGATGGTCAATTAACCGGGGAGCTGTTTTTT. Its translation: CSVDGQLTGELFF.

V gene TRBV28 combines with J gene TRBJ1-6; possibly TRBD1 for D (5 bases). V was clipped by 3 bases and J by 0 bases, with 9 bases between them. Germline values: CDR1 MDHEN, CDR2 SYDVKM. This CDR3 comprises 16 residues. Here the CDR3 DNA reads TGTGCCAGCAGTTTCGGGGGGAGCTCCTATAATTCACCCCTCCACTTT. Translating gives CASSFGGSSYNSPLHF.

This chain uses TRBV28 with TRBJ2-1, with D possibly being TRBD1 (6 bases). This CDR3 spans 14 amino acids. V lost 8 bases, J lost 10 bases, and 21 bases lay in between. CDR1 and CDR2 (germline): MDHEN, SYDVKM. The CDR3 DNA is TGTGCCAGCTACTCTCAGGGGCGCAGGAACGAGCAGTTCTTC. Translated: CASYSQGRRNEQFF. The complete variable domain, with remaining parts taken from reference TRBV28 and TRBJ2-1, reads DVKVTQSSRYLVKRTGEKVFLECVQDMDHENMFWYRQDPGLGLRLIYFSYDVKMKEKGDIPEGYSVSREKKERFSLILESASTNQTSMYLCASYSQGRRNEQFFGPGTRLTVL.

This clonotype was observed once. This may be a read error: a much more frequent sequence differs by one nucleotide. The chain is built from TRBV6-1 and TRBJ1-1; D is unresolved. Per germline, CDR1 MNHNS and CDR2 SASEGT. The CDR3 has 12 amino acids. Here the CDR3 reads CDSSWYGLEAFF. The CDR3 bases are TGTGACAGCAGTTGGTACGGGCTAGAAGCTTTCTTT.

The chain couples TRBV24-1 to TRBJ2-2; no definite D call. The V end lost 1 base, the J end lost 4 bases, and 6 bases lay between the germline ends. Per germline, CDR1 KGHDR and CDR2 SFDVKD. The CDR3 loop spans 14 amino acids. The CDR3 loop is CATSDFDGTGELFF. CDR3 DNA sequence: TGTGCCACCAGTGATTTCGACGGCACCGGGGAGCTGTTTTTT.

The chain joins TRBV3-1 to TRBJ2-1; tentatively, D is TRBD1 (6 bases). Germline CDR1 LGHDT, CDR2 YNNKEL (reference sequence). CDR3 length equals 15 residues. The V end was cut by 4 bases, the J end by 2 bases, with 12 bases between. The CDR3 loop is CASSPSRGTYNEQFF. The CDR3 DNA reads TGTGCCAGCAGCCCTAGCAGGGGAACCTACAATGAGCAGTTCTTC.

This clonotype was counted between two and nine times. The V gene is TRBV28, the J gene TRBJ2-6; D may be TRBD1 (6 bases). Trimming left V 7 bases short and J 0 bases short, with 13 bases between. This CDR3 contains 16 residues. Germline values: CDR1 MDHEN, CDR2 SYDVKM. The DNA for the CDR3 is TGTGCCAGCATGGACAGTTTAGGCTCTGGGGCCAACGTCCTGACTTTC. It encodes CASMDSLGSGANVLTF.

This clonotype has only a few counts. The rearrangement uses TRBV5-1 and TRBJ2-1; D may be TRBD1 (7 bases). The germline V and J ends were trimmed by 0 bases and 2 bases, with 12 bases remaining between them. The CDR3 is 16 amino acids. In germline, CDR1 is SGHRS, CDR2 YFSETQ. The CDR3 region is CASSLGGDRAYNEQFF. In DNA form, the CDR3 reads TGCGCCAGCAGCTTGGGGGGGGACAGAGCCTACAATGAGCAGTTCTTC.

This chain connects TRBV28 to TRBJ1-5, with 7 bases identical to TRBD1. In germline, CDR1 is MDHEN, CDR2 SYDVKM. This CDR3 has 16 amino acids. V lost 2 bases, J lost 2 bases, and 6 bases stayed unmatched. The CDR3 protein is CASSLRRGPGNQPQHF. The CDR3 nucleotides are TGTGCCAGCAGTTTAAGGAGGGGGCCCGGCAATCAGCCCCAGCATTTT. The full variable domain, rest sourced from reference TRBV28 and TRBJ1-5, is DVKVTQSSRYLVKRTGEKVFLECVQDMDHENMFWYRQDPGLGLRLIYFSYDVKMKEKGDIPEGYSVSREKKERFSLILESASTNQTSMYLCASSLRRGPGNQPQHFGDGTRLSIL.

The gene calls are TRBV27 and TRBJ2-5; TRBD2 agrees at 12 bases. Germline V gene lookup returns CDR1 MNHEY and CDR2 SMNVEV (reference sequence). The V segment lost 6 bases and the J segment 5 bases; nucleotides outside the gene matches: 10. This CDR3 has 16 amino acids. The CDR3 region is CASSWGASGRGETQYF. The DNA for the CDR3 is TGTGCCAGCAGCTGGGGGGCTAGCGGGAGGGGCGAGACCCAGTACTTC.

This clonotype was recorded at least ten times. This chain joins TRBV12-1 and TRBJ1-5; TRBD1, the D gene given by the table, was not confirmed from the DNA. TRBV12-1 is reported as a pseudogene. The CDR3 loop spans 14 amino acids. The CDR3 DNA follows: TGTGCCAGCAGGACAGGGGCTCGAAATCAGCCCCAGCATTTT. It is translated as CASRTGARNQPQHF.

The CDR3 DNA is TGTGCCAGCAGTATTACCGACCGACAGGGCAGCCAAGCTTTCTTT. The encoded protein is CASSITDRQGSQAFF. The chain couples TRBV12-3 or TRBV12-4 to TRBJ1-1; TRBD1 matches 7 bases. V trimming: 5 bases; J trimming: 9 bases; junction bases outside the gene matches: 15. The CDR3 contains 15 residues.

V is TRBV6-5 and J is TRBJ2-2; 10 nucleotides match TRBD2. CDR1 and CDR2 (germline): MNHEY, SVGAGI. The CDR3 spans 17 residues. V gave up 8 bases and J gave up 6 bases; unmatched junction bases: 15. The CDR3 region is CASLVLAGEKGPGELFF. DNA of the CDR3: TGTGCCAGCCTGGTCCTAGCGGGAGAAAAGGGGCCCGGGGAGCTGTTTTTT.

There are many counts of this clonotype. CDR3 coding DNA: TGTGCCAGCAGTTATCCAGGGACAGATACGCAGTATTTT. The encoded protein is CASSYPGTDTQYF. The gene calls are TRBV6-6 and TRBJ2-3; maybe TRBD1 (5 bases). V was trimmed by 3 bases and J by 3 bases, leaving 7 bases between them. Germline V CDR1 and CDR2: MNHNY, SVGAGI (reference sequence). The CDR3 spans 13 residues.

The chain employs TRBV5-1 and TRBJ1-1; D is unresolved. CDR3 size: 14 residues. Per the germline V gene, CDR1 is SGHRS and CDR2 is YFSETQ. V lost 0 bases and J lost 0, with 6 bases in between. Here the CDR3 reads CASSLDGLNTEAFF. The CDR3 bases are TGCGCCAGCAGCTTGGACGGCTTGAACACTGAAGCTTTCTTT.

This clonotype has just a few counts. The chain links TRBV29-1 to TRBJ1-5; D call uncertain. Trimming stripped 6 bases from V and 6 bases from J, with 15 bases between. The CDR3 contains 13 residues. In germline, CDR1 is SQVTM, CDR2 ANQGSEA. The CDR3 nucleotides read TGCAGCGTGAGCTTGGACCCAGGTCAGCCCCAGCATTTT. Protein product: CSVSLDPGQPQHF. The full variable domain, rest sourced from reference TRBV29-1 and TRBJ1-5, is SAVISQKPSRDICQRGTSLTIQCQVDSQVTMMFWYRQQPGQSLTLIATANQGSEATYESGFVIDKFPISRPNLTFSTLTVSNMSPEDSSIYLCSVSLDPGQPQHFGDGTRLSIL.

J is TRBJ2-3 and V is TRBV10-3, with D possibly TRBD2 on 5 matching bases. The germline CDR1 and CDR2 sequences are ENHRY and SYGVKD. Trimming took 8 bases from V and 2 from J, leaving 11 bases between them. CDR3 size: 13 residues. The CDR3 sequence is CAIVASPTDTQYF. The DNA for the CDR3 is TGTGCCATCGTGGCTAGCCCCACAGATACGCAGTATTTT.

This clonotype was seen more than once but under ten times. V and J are TRBV9 and TRBJ1-1; TRBD1 matches at 8 bases. Germline CDR1 is SGDLS and CDR2 is YYNGEE. The CDR3 runs 13 residues. Trimming at V came to 2 bases and at J to 11 bases, leaving 8 bases not matched to a gene. CDR3 residues: CASSVYDTGGAFF. In nucleotides, the CDR3 is TGTGCCAGCAGCGTTTATGACACAGGGGGGGCTTTCTTT.

Only a few counts were recorded for this clonotype. V usage is TRBV29-1 and J usage is TRBJ1-1, with a possible D match to TRBD1 (6 bases). Trimming shortened V by 6 bases and J by 7 bases, and 9 bases separated the two germline ends. The CDR3 spans 10 residues. The germline V gene has CDR1 SQVTM and CDR2 ANQGSEA. For the CDR3, the DNA is TGCAGCGTCGGGACACGTGAAGCTTTCTTT. This translates into CSVGTREAFF.

This clonotype has just a few counts. The chain joins TRBV9 to TRBJ1-3; D ambiguous. There are 14 residues in the CDR3. V lost 0 bases, J lost 3 bases, and 7 bases lay in between. CDR1 is SGDLS, CDR2 YYNGEE, per germline. For the CDR3, the DNA is TGTGCCAGCAGCGTAGAGGATTATGGAAACACCATATATTTT. As protein: CASSVEDYGNTIYF.

The chain is built from TRBV7-9 and TRBJ1-1, with 7 bases that match TRBD1. The germline V gene encodes CDR1 SEHNR and CDR2 FQNEAQ (reference sequence). The CDR3 contains 14 residues. With 3 bases clipped from V and 2 bases from J, the junction kept 3 bases outside the gene matches. CDR3 residues: CASSFGTVNTEAFF. CDR3 nucleotide sequence: TGTGCCAGCAGCTTCGGGACAGTTAACACTGAAGCTTTCTTT. Full variable domain (rest looked up from reference TRBV7-9 and TRBJ1-1): DTGVSQNPRHKITKRGQNVTFRCDPISEHNRLYWYRQTLGQGPEFLTYFQNEAQLEKSRLLSDRFSAERPKGSFSTLEIQRTEQGDSAMYLCASSFGTVNTEAFFGQGTRLTVV.

This clonotype was detected only a few times. This chain joins TRBV29-1 and TRBJ1-2; 8 bases map to TRBD1. This CDR3 is 13 amino acids long. CDR1 and CDR2 from the germline V gene are SQVTM and ANQGSEA. Unmatched junction bases numbered 10, after V lost 8 bases and J lost 5 bases. The CDR3: CSTPPDRGYGYTF. For the CDR3, the DNA is TGCAGCACACCGCCTGACAGGGGTTATGGCTACACCTTC.

This clonotype was seen a handful of times. The chain joins TRBV6-6 to TRBJ1-3; unclear D gene. Trimming took off 6 bases at V and 3 bases at J, with 9 bases between the two ends. Germline values: CDR1 MNHNY, CDR2 SVGAGI (reference sequence). The CDR3 is 13 amino acids. The CDR3 region is CASRETVGNTIYF. Written as DNA, the CDR3 is TGTGCCAGCAGGGAGACGGTTGGAAACACCATATATTTT.